This T cell receptor beta chain is from a study of blood T cell repertoires in COVID-19. As for the study in general: COVID-19 samples, acute and convalescent, were from the United States, Italy and Spain. T cells, B-cell-depleted T cells, or PBMCs provided the cDNA or gDNA that served as material.

The CDR3 covers 16 residues. The ends were cut back, 5 bases at V and 1 base at J, with 16 bases in the middle. Per the germline V gene, CDR1 is MGHRA and CDR2 is YSYEKL. Under the authors' procedure: Amplification with reference gene primers provided the estimates of nucleated cell counts. Using immunoSEQ multiplex PCR, the repertoire was profiled, and TCRdb retains in-frame clones only, with some absent. The V and J calls and the clone size are those of that table, but D and trimming were determined from the DNA. The sample lists 35,000 to 55,000 clones; under 85% were seen once. The sequenced material came from peripheral blood. The V gene is TRBV4-1, the J gene TRBJ2-3; a weak D match, TRBD2 (6 bases). The origin of this receptor is a man aged 60 to 69 with active COVID-19. CDR3 residues: CASSILATPGTDTQYF. DNA of the CDR3: TGCGCCAGCAGCATACTAGCCACGCCTGGCACAGATACGCAGTATTTT.